The source of this TCR beta chain is a study of T-cell memory formation after mild COVID-19. Whole-study context: TCR clustering was largely donor specific.

TCRdb processed the 5' RACE reads anew with MiXCR; each CDR3 protein has one entry. The sample gives 340,000 or so distinct CDR3 sequences, about an eighth of which show up once; about a fifth is in the top ten. This clonotype has a count of ten or more. V was shortened by 5 bases and J by 7 bases, with 6 bases between the two germline ends. Looked up from germline, CDR1 is SGHVS and CDR2 is FQNEAQ. CDR3 length: 11 residues. Sequencing was carried out using PBMCs or a T cell subset sorted from them (not recorded which). The sequence was obtained from a man between 18 and 29 years old who had mild COVID-19 (a few samples of this study predate the infection). Cell type and time point are not known. The chain carries TRBV7-8 and TRBJ2-4; D uncertain. In DNA form, the CDR3 reads TGTGCCAGCAGCCTTAAGAACATTCAGTACTTC. It translates to CASSLKNIQYF.